This T cell receptor (beta chain) was observed in a study of cytomegalovirus exposure and HLA in healthy donors. Study-wide results and limits: In an earlier analysis, most TCR beta V segments were productive about 87% or about 30% of the time. Apart from CMV serostatus, no immune exposure information was available.

Note on this clone: What it binds is unknown.

PCR employed 60 Vbeta and 13 Jbeta primers. Here immunoSEQ multiplex PCR was the method, and the copy in TCRdb shows in-frame clones only, minus some. This sample yields about 160,000 clones, of which around 86% are seen a single time; under 1% belongs to the top ten. In germline, CDR1 is SGHVS, CDR2 FNYEAQ. The CDR3 is made up of 15 amino acids. With 5 bases clipped from V and 0 bases from J, the junction kept 6 bases outside the gene matches. The sequence derives from a girl aged 2-10 years in good health and CMV-seropositive. Input material: PBMCs. This chain links TRBV7-6 with TRBJ1-2; 7 bases fit TRBD1. In DNA form, the CDR3 reads TGTGCCAGCAGCCCCCGACAGGGATCTAACTATGGCTACACCTTC. Its translation is CASSPRQGSNYGYTF.